Sequencing of this T cell receptor (beta chain) was carried out in a study of cytomegalovirus exposure and HLA in healthy donors (dated by TCRdb to between 2016 and 2019). Regarding the complete study: According to an earlier analysis of several hundred of the donors, roughly 180 million T cells yielded 117 million unique TCR beta sequences and around 280 Gb of sequence data. Approximately 300 gigabases of sequencing data and around 80 million unique TCR sequences made up an early release that covered several hundred HLA-typed donors. The genetic ancestry cluster associated with self-reported Caucasian donors included about 81% of the roughly 380 genotyped donors. The study aimed to test whether cataloging public T cell receptors could reveal signatures of past pathogen exposure. The study profiled the T cell repertoires of fewer than 850 subjects by immunosequencing and related them to cytomegalovirus serostatus. Along with the roughly 700-subject first cohort, a separate validation cohort of over a hundred different subjects was used. To predict cytomegalovirus infection status, the study brought together high-throughput TCR immunosequencing, statistical association of individual TCRs with disease status, and machine learning. In a later analysis, previously published TCR beta repertoires from 670 or so donors were re-analyzed and high-resolution HLA genotyping was added so that TCR occurrence patterns could be studied. Rather than drawing on any new phenotypic data, the later analysis identified candidate immune exposures from TCR beta sequences and the way those sequences occurred across donors. To decide whether each TCR beta V gene segment behaved as functional or pseudogenic, an earlier analysis of some 600 of the donors relied on high-throughput TCR beta sequencing. Alongside the repertoire data, information on donor age, sex, ethnicity and CMV serostatus was compiled. Genome-wide SNP genotypes for about 65% of the 666 donors were used in a later genetic analysis, which treated that subset as a discovery cohort. Every repertoire in the discovery cohort had been generated on one and the same sequencing platform. Both class I and class II loci were covered by HLA typing, at four-digit resolution. Typing coverage varied by locus: roughly 620-640 donors for A, B, C, DRB1 and DQB1; roughly 500 for DQA1; 600 to 610 for DPA1; 450 to 480 for DPB1. Four or five DR-DQ haplotypes were treated as single units for association and clustering because of strong linkage in the cohort. Among almost 400 genotyped donors of the cohort, an average of about 240,000 unique TCR beta nucleotide sequences were sequenced per donor, roughly a sixth of them non-productive. Broad study findings and their caveats: When HLA alleles, especially DR and DQ, strongly co-occurred, TCR associations were difficult to assign to individual alleles. Compared with equally common non-associated chains, HLA-associated TCR beta chains in a later analysis were more clonally expanded and had lower generation probabilities. Sequencing depth was assumed to be roughly uniform across donors in the presence/absence analyses, though that assumption may not hold. In a later genetic analysis, a missense DCLRE1C variant was associated with V-gene and J-gene trimming of TCR beta chains, and the association was replicated in an independent cohort. Across donors, most TCR sequences were observed very rarely, whereas some public TCRs were present in many individuals. The sequencing pipeline was judged likely to have produced a cluster of highly shared sequence variants as a technical artifact. In both the original and validation cohorts, the classifier was reported to diagnose cytomegalovirus status with high specificity and sensitivity. The study listed 170 or so TCR beta chains as associated with cytomegalovirus. Immune exposure information for the cohort was limited to CMV serostatus. The cohort was sequenced for TCR beta chains only, and without alpha or paired-chain data the features that could be detected were limited. Because counts were too low, around 17 rarely observed V segments, including chromosome 9 orphons, were left out of the earlier analysis of about 500 of the donors. In a later analysis, the rate of TCR association differed among HLA loci, with DRB1 alleles having the most associated TCRs and HLA-C alleles having the fewest. Three of the identified cytomegalovirus-associated TCR beta chains were confirmed in vitro to be specific for cytomegalovirus antigens. A further reported finding was that TCR beta sequences accurately predicted the HLA-A and HLA-B alleles for most subjects in the first cohort. Because HLA typing was unavailable for some donors at each locus, only the typed subset was used in association tests. Correlated functional status among segregating V segments might be attributable to linkage disequilibrium, but an unknown experimental factor could not be ruled out. Several of the top co-occurrence clusters appeared to be linked to parvovirus B19, influenza, CMV and Epstein-Barr virus, according to a later analysis. Compared with the roughly 720-donor mean, donors in an Asian-associated ancestry cluster had fewer N-insertions in productive TCRs, according to a later genetic analysis. A later analysis associated 15,000 to 20,000 TCR beta sequences with specific HLA alleles at a false discovery rate of 0.05. Some IMGT-functional V segments, including TRBV6-2 and TRBV6-3, could not be distinguished by the 87-base-pair reads and were therefore excluded. The authors suggested that the approach could potentially be extended to other disease states and immunological phenotypes. Broadly in line with IMGT annotations, most TCR beta V segments showed up in productive rearrangements about 87% or about 30% of the time in an earlier analysis of roughly 590 of the donors. A later analysis found that most CMV-associated TCR beta chains appeared HLA-restricted, with HLA associations seemingly driven largely by CMV exposure.

CDR1 and CDR2, looked up from the germline V gene, are SQVTM and ANQGSEA. From the cysteine up to the phenylalanine, the CDR3 has a length of 14 residues. Only CDR3 DNA is held: 42 bases, read in frame from base 1. V is cut back by 5 bases and J by 1 base, with 6 bases in the junction unmatched. As concerns this clone: Its recognized antigen is unknown. No much larger clonotype is one base removed from it; base qualities were not supplied.

The method behind the library was the immunoSEQ multiplex PCR assay. For the multiplex PCR, a mixture combining 60 forward primers for TCR Vbeta segments and 13 reverse primers for TCR Jbeta segments was used. The CDR3 region of rearranged TCR beta genes was amplified from genomic DNA with a multiplex PCR assay. Amplified TCR beta libraries were sequenced as 87-base-pair reads on the Illumina HiSeq System. Processing in the source paper ran as follows. Across the roughly 640 repertoires, a later analysis counted 80 million or so unique TCR beta chains, some 11 million of which were shared by at least two donors. To remove PCR and sequencing errors, raw reads were error-corrected and collapsed into unique sequences using a nearest-neighbor algorithm that merged closely related sequences. Alignment of CDR3 sequences to IMGT reference sequences was used to assign V, D and J gene segments. For a sequence to be retained, at least a six-nucleotide match to both a V gene segment and a J gene segment was required. A rearrangement was called productive if the CDR3 had no stop codons and remained in frame with V and J, and every other rearrangement was called non-productive. CDR3 was defined according to IMGT convention as the region running from the second conserved V-encoded cysteine to the conserved J-encoded phenylalanine. The earlier analysis of around 640 of the donors excluded sequences that lacked an unambiguous match to a single V gene segment. In an earlier analysis of some 590 of the donors, a V segment was called functional when productive rearrangements were above 56.7%, and segregating when the standard deviation between donors exceeded 5%. A statistical classification framework was built for diagnosing cytomegalovirus status from the catalog of TCR beta chain sequences. V and J gene assignment, in a later analysis, came from comparing TCR nucleotide sequences with IMGT/GENE-DB human TR gene sequences. In a later analysis, CDR3 sequences and most-parsimonious VDJ recombination scenarios were assigned using the TCRdist pipeline. A later analysis defined each TCR beta chain by its CDR3 amino acid sequence plus V-gene family, and excluded reads lacking a unique V-gene family. To address suspected cross-contamination and a sequencing artifact, a later analysis removed 550 to 750 highly shared, low-generation-probability nucleotide sequences. In a later analysis, a clonal expansion index was calculated for each public chain from normalized within-repertoire ranks of inferred template counts. A later analysis computed generation probabilities with a VDJ recombination model fitted to out-of-frame rearrangements, and checked the results against IGoR. Hypergeometric tests were used in a later analysis to score TCR-TCR, TCR-HLA and TCR-CMV co-occurrence, with a repertoire-size bias correction applied to the TCR pairs. In a later analysis, false discovery rates were estimated by permuting HLA or CMV assignments 20 times. A later analysis grouped co-occurring TCRs with DBSCAN, adding TCRdist sequence similarity when clustering within HLA-allele-positive subsets. Repertoires with fewer than 30,000 or more than 120,000 public chains were left out of co-occurrence clustering, as were several repertoires with anomalous nucleotide sharing. TCRdb obtained this table from immuneACCESS and retained in-frame rearrangements with V and J assigned. These tables miss some clones; where compared with another copy, unresolved V genes account for less than half of the shortfall, and the remainder is unexplained. Clone size and the V and J calls come from that table; the DNA yielded D and trimming. For this sample the table gives 170,000 or so clones, of which over 65% were detected only once. Approximately 3.1% of the sample belongs to the ten largest clones.

The cohort comprised some 700 healthy bone marrow donors. Cohort members were all nominally healthy when sampled, although unrecorded immune exposures were likely present. The donor tested CMV seronegative and was one of the 352 seronegative cohort members. A peripheral blood sample was provided by each donor, and peripheral blood mononuclear cells were used for TCR beta sequencing. Genomic DNA was extracted from the blood cell samples with the Qiagen DNeasy Blood Extraction Kit. Recombination linked TRBV29-1 to TRBJ1-1, and TRBD1 matches 8 of the central bases. This TCR derives from a woman in her thirties or forties in good health and CMV-seronegative. The specimen was PBMCs. The CDR3 reads as follows: CSVSPGTGNTEAFF. The nucleotide sequence reads as follows: TGCAGCGTTTCACCCGGGACAGGGAACACTGAAGCTTTCTTT.